This T cell receptor beta chain was recorded in a study of blood T cells in healthy people across ages. A second roughly 7 to 12 cycle PCR used barcoded and J-beta primers. Every single cDNA molecule received a tag from a template-switch adaptor with 12 random nucleotides. All samples yielded 3 million or more CDR3-containing paired-end reads. TCRdb reanalysed the 5' RACE reads using MiXCR and keeps one entry per CDR3 protein. In the table there are 790,000 or so distinct CDR3 sequences, roughly 56% of which are singletons. Germline V lookup: CDR1 SGDLS, CDR2 YYNGEE. V trimming: 5 bases; J trimming: 4 bases; junction bases outside the gene matches: 9. The CDR3 is made up of 15 amino acids.

Sequenced sample: blood. The V gene is TRBV9, the J gene TRBJ2-3; 8 nucleotides agree with TRBD2. The source is a man aged 40-50 years in good health. CDR3 loop: CASRDPGGAADTQYF. CDR3 in DNA: TGTGCCAGCAGAGACCCGGGGGGGGCCGCAGATACGCAGTATTTT.